The T cell receptor beta chain described here comes from a study of tumor-infiltrating lymphocytes in localized non-small cell lung cancer. Study information: From each patient, both tumor and uninvolved lung, non-adjacent to tumor, were sampled.

The count of this clone is one. The antigen is unknown. Germline V gene lookup returns CDR1 MNHNY and CDR2 SVGAGI (reference sequence). This CDR3 is 11 amino acids long. V lost 4 bases to trimming and J lost 9 bases, with 7 bases between them. Study conclusions and caveats: Immunotypes IM1 and IM2 had similar TCR-derived T-cell fractions. TCRbeta sequencing showed higher T cell infiltration in tumors than uninvolved lung.

Clones were sequenced by immunoSEQ multiplex PCR, and TCRdb holds only the in-frame ones, with some missing. The sample carries approximately 15,000 clones, 80% recorded once. This chain links TRBV6-6 with TRBJ1-5; D not resolved. Source material: uninvolved lung tissue not adjacent to the tumor. The TCR comes from a human donor with non-small cell lung cancer. The CDR3, as DNA: TGTGCCAGCAGTTTAGCGGGGCCCCAGCATTTT. It translates to CASSLAGPQHF.